This record looks at one T cell receptor (beta chain) sequence and its context. The target antigen is unknown. The CDR3 totals 13 residues. Germline CDR1 and CDR2: SGHTA and FQGNSA. Trimming took 4 bases from V and 8 from J, leaving 12 bases between them. The record originates from a study of beta chain features in type 1 diabetes. Whole-study findings and limits: Shorter TCRB CDR3s, moderately but significantly so, marked every one of the four CD4+ subsets in Type 1 diabetes patients.

The investigators reverse transcribed all of the isolated RNA, so they sequenced expressed TCRB transcripts. Repertoires were generated with immunoSEQ multiplex PCR, while TCRdb's copy carries only in-frame clones and drops some. Of some 200,000 clones listed, more than 15% are singletons. This clonotype originated in a man aged 30 to 39 with type 1 diabetes. The chain employs TRBV7-2 and TRBJ2-4; the D gene is possibly TRBD2 (5 bases). Sequences were obtained from naive CD4+ T cells from blood. Written as DNA, the CDR3 is TGTGCCAGCAGCTCGAATGTCGGGGACATTCAGTACTTC. Its protein product is CASSSNVGDIQYF.